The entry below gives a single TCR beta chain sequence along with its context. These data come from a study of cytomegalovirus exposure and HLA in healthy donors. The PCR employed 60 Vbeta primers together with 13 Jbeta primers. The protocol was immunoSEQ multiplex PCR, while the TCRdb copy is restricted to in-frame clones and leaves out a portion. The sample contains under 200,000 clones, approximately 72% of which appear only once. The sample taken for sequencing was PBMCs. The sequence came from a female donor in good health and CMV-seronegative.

DNA for the CDR3: TGTGCCAGCAGTTTAGTTGCGGCTAGCGGGGACACAGATACGCAGTATTTT. It encodes CASSLVAASGDTDTQYF. The J gene is TRBJ2-3, the V gene TRBV28; 9 bases match TRBD2. CDR1 and CDR2 (germline): MDHEN, SYDVKM. This CDR3 region has 17 residues. Trimming cost V 2 bases and J 2 bases; bases outside gene matches: 8.